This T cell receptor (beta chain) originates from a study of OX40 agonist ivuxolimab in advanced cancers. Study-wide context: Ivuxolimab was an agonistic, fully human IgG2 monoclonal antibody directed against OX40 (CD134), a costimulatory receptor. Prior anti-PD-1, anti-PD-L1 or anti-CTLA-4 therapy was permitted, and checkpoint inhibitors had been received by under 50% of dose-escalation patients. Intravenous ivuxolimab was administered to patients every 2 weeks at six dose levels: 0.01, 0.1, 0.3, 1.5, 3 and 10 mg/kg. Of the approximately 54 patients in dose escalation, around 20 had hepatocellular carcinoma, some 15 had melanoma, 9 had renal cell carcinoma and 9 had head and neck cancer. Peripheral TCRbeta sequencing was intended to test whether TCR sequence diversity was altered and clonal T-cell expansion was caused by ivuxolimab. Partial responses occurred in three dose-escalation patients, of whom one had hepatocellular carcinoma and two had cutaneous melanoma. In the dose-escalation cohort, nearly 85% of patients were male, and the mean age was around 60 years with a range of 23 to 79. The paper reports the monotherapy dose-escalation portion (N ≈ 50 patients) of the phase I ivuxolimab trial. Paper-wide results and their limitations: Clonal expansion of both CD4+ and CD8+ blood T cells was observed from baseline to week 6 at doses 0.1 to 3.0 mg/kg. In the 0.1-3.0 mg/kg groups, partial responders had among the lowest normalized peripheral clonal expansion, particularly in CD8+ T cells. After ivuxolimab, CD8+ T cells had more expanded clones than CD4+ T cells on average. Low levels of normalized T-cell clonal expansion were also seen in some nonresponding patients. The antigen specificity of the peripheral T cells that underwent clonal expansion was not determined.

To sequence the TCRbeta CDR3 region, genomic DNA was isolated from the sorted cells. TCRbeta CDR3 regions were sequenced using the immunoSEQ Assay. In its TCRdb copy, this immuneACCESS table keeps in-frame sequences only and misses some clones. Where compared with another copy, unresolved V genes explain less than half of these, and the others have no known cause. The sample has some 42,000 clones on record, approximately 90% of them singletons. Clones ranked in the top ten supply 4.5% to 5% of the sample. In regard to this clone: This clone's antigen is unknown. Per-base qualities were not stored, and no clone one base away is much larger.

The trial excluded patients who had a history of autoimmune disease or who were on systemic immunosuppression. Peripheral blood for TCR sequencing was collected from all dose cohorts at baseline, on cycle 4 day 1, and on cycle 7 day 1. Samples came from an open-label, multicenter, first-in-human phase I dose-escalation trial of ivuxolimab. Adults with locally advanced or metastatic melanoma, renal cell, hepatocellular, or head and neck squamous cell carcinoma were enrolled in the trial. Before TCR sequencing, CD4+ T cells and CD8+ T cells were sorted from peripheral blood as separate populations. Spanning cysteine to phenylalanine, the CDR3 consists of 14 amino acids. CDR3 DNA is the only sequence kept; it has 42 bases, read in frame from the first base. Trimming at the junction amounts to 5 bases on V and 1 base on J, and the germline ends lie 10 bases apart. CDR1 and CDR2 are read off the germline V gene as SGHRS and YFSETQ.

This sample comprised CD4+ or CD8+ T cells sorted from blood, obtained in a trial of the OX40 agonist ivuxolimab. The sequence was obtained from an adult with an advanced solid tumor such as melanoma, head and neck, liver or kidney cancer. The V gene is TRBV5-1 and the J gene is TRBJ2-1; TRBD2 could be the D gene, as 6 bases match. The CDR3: CASRDGTSYNEQFF. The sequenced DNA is TGCGCCAGCAGGGACGGGACTTCCTACAATGAGCAGTTCTTC.